This T cell receptor beta chain derives from a study of blood T cells in healthy people across ages. The use of a sample-barcoded 5' primer and a J-beta primer mix characterized a second PCR of about 6 to 12 cycles. The authors tagged each cDNA molecule using a template-switch adaptor with 12 random nucleotides. TCRdb passed the 5' RACE reads through MiXCR, listing each CDR3 protein once. Here the sample spans about 1.5 million distinct CDR3 sequences, around 39% being singletons. The CDR3 extends over 14 amino acids. Trimming removed 10 bases at V and 11 bases at J, with 26 bases between. Comment on this clonotype: What it binds is not known. A much more abundant neighbour one base away suggests this may be a read error.

Whole-study results and caveats: When one million T cells were used, diversity estimates were thought to be underestimates. Unsorted PBMCs blocked a conclusive comparison of naive and antigen-experienced cells.

Each donor's blood draw was 8.5 to 10 milliliters of peripheral blood. V and J are TRBV12-3 or TRBV12-4 and TRBJ2-5; tentative D call: TRBD2 (7 bases). The receptor's source is a woman between 18 and 29 years old in good health. Sequencing was done on a sample of blood. CDR3 in amino acids: CATQITGGYNEQYF. In DNA form, the CDR3 reads TGTGCCACCCAAATAACGGGGGGCTACAATGAGCAGTACTTC.